Below are 28 T cell receptor beta chains sequenced from a single sample in a study of cytomegalovirus exposure and HLA in healthy donors. Profiled with immunoSEQ multiplex PCR; TCRdb holds only in-frame clones, not every one. The sample includes some 200,000 clones, about nine tenths of them seen just once. Specimen: PBMCs. The receptors derive from a woman under 30 in good health and CMV-seronegative.

The CDR3 coding sequence is TGTGCCAGCAGCCAAGACGTGACAGAGACTGAAGCTTTCTTT. Residues: CASSQDVTETEAFF. The chain uses TRBV4-2 and TRBJ1-1; D might be TRBD1 (5 bases). V lost 0 bases and J lost 5, with 10 bases in between. Looked up from germline, CDR1 is LGHNA and CDR2 is YNFKEQ. CDR3 size: 14 residues.

This clone has a handful of counts. The J gene is TRBJ1-2, the V gene TRBV4-1, with 7 positions matching TRBD1. From germline, CDR1 is MGHRA and CDR2 YSYEKL. With 4 bases clipped from V and 7 bases from J, the junction kept 6 bases outside the gene matches. This CDR3 contains 13 residues. The CDR3 sequence is CASSRLQGTGYTF. CDR3 coding DNA: TGCGCCAGCAGCCGCCTACAGGGGACTGGCTACACCTTC.

The genes are TRBV5-1 and TRBJ2-2, with D tentatively TRBD1 (7 bases). The CDR3 is 15 amino acids. The V and J ends lost 9 bases and 5 bases respectively, with 20 bases between them. CDR1 and CDR2 from the germline V gene are SGHRS and YFSETQ. The CDR3 loop reads CATGTAWRGTGELFF. The CDR3 DNA reads as TGCGCCACCGGGACAGCATGGAGGGGTACCGGGGAGCTGTTTTTT.

V and J are TRBV9 and TRBJ2-1, with D possibly being TRBD1 (5 bases). V shed 3 bases and J shed 4 bases, with 11 bases lying between them. Per the germline V gene, CDR1 is SGDLS and CDR2 is YYNGEE. This CDR3 has 14 amino acids. CDR3 amino acids: CASSAGHGYNEQFF. Written as DNA, the CDR3 is TGTGCCAGCAGCGCAGGGCACGGGTACAATGAGCAGTTCTTC.

V and J are TRBV6-1 and TRBJ1-5; no definite D call. V was trimmed by 4 bases and J by 5 bases, leaving 12 bases between them. The germline gives CDR1 MNHNS, CDR2 SASEGT. The CDR3 totals 14 residues. The CDR3 protein is CASSALDRDQPQHF. CDR3 nucleotide sequence: TGTGCCAGCAGTGCTTTAGATCGGGATCAGCCCCAGCATTTT.

This clone was recorded only once. The genes are TRBV25-1 and TRBJ1-2, with no clear D. The CDR3 consists of 13 residues. Germline CDR1 is MGHDK and CDR2 is SYGVNS. The germline V and J ends were trimmed by 5 bases and 8 bases, with 15 bases remaining between them. CDR3 region: CASSLGSGLGYTF. CDR3 DNA sequence: TGTGCCAGCAGTTTGGGAAGCGGACTCGGCTACACCTTC.

The CDR3 nucleotides read TGTGCCAGCAGCTTCCGGGACAGGGGGTACCACGAGCAGTACTTC. It codes for CASSFRDRGYHEQYF. V usage is TRBV5-6 and J usage is TRBJ2-7; the match to TRBD1 covers 11 bases. Germline CDR1 and CDR2: SGHDT and YYEEEE. V shed 2 bases, J shed 5 bases, and the junction held 6 bases outside the gene matches. The CDR3 is 15 amino acids.

V is TRBV19 and J is TRBJ2-5; the D gene is possibly TRBD1 (5 bases). The ends were cut back, 5 bases at V and 5 bases at J, with 15 bases in the middle. The CDR3 runs 14 residues. Germline CDR1 reads LNHDA; CDR2 reads SQIVND (reference sequence). The CDR3 here is CASSQGITWETQYF. The CDR3 coding sequence is TGTGCCAGTAGTCAGGGCATCACCTGGGAGACCCAGTACTTC.

The V call is TRBV30, the J call TRBJ2-3, with D possibly being TRBD2 (7 bases). CDR3 length: 15 amino acids. Trimming left V 4 bases short and J 3 bases short, with 17 bases between. The germline CDR1 and CDR2 sequences are GTSNPN and SVGIG (reference sequence). The CDR3 DNA follows: TGTGCCTGGACCAATTGGGGAGGGGGTACAGATACGCAGTATTTT. This gives the protein CAWTNWGGGTDTQYF. Full variable domain (remainder filled in from reference TRBV30 and TRBJ2-3): SQTIHQWPATLVQPVGSPLSLECTVEGTSNPNLYWYRQAAGRGLQLLFYSVGIGQISSEVPQNLSASRPQDRQFILSSKKLLLSDSGFYLCAWTNWGGGTDTQYFGPGTRLTVL.

The rearrangement joins TRBV4-2 to TRBJ2-3; 13 bases map to TRBD2. Per the germline V gene, CDR1 is LGHNA and CDR2 is YNFKEQ. Trimming cost V 0 bases and J 4 bases; bases outside gene matches: 1. The CDR3 length is 16 residues. The CDR3 region has the DNA TGTGCCAGCAGCCAAGAACTAGCGGGAGGGGCAGATACGCAGTATTTT. The encoded protein is CASSQELAGGADTQYF.

The genes are TRBV7-9 and TRBJ2-3; D is possibly TRBD1 (6 bases). Deletions cut 11 bases from V and 5 bases from J, with 20 bases between. Per the germline V gene, CDR1 is SEHNR and CDR2 is FQNEAQ (reference sequence). The CDR3 runs 14 residues. The CDR3 loop reads CACPSKDRGDTQYF. CDR3 in DNA: TGTGCCTGCCCCTCCAAGGACAGAGGAGATACGCAGTATTTT.

This clone was seen more than once but under ten times. The genes are TRBV2 and TRBJ2-2; TRBD2 matches 7 bases. The CDR3 sequence is 15 residues long. Trimming took 5 bases from V and 4 from J; bases not matched to a gene: 7. Germline CDR1 is SNHLY and CDR2 is FYNNEI. The CDR3 coding sequence is TGTGCCAGCAGTCGGGGAGGGGCGGGCACCGGGGAGCTGTTTTTT. Its protein product is CASSRGGAGTGELFF.

V and J are TRBV27 and TRBJ1-4; D unclear. This CDR3 has 14 amino acids. CDR1 is MNHEY, CDR2 SMNVEV, per germline (reference sequence). V dropped 3 bases and J dropped 4 bases, with 9 bases sitting between them. This CDR3 reads CASSLRPGNEKLFF. The CDR3 bases are TGTGCCAGCAGTTTGCGGCCTGGTAATGAAAAACTGTTTTTT.

The V and J genes are TRBV5-1 and TRBJ2-3, with a weak D call TRBD1 (6 bases). Germline V gene sequence: CDR1 SGHRS, CDR2 YFSETQ. This CDR3 region has 14 residues. The V end lost 1 base, the J end lost 3 bases, and 9 bases lay between the germline ends. DNA of the CDR3: TGCGCCAGCAGCTTGCTGGACAGTACAGATACGCAGTATTTT. As protein: CASSLLDSTDTQYF.

This clone appeared a single time. V is TRBV5-4 and J is TRBJ1-2; maybe TRBD1 (5 bases). The CDR3 is made up of 15 amino acids. Trimming cost V 1 base and J 0 bases, with 10 bases left between them. Germline lookup yields CDR1 SGHNT and CDR2 YYREEE (reference sequence). CDR3 in DNA: TGTGCCAGCAGCTTGACGCAGGGCCCTAACTATGGCTACACCTTC. This sequence encodes CASSLTQGPNYGYTF. The full variable domain, completed using reference TRBV5-4 and TRBJ1-2, is ETGVTQSPTHLIKTRGQQVTLRCSSQSGHNTVSWYQQALGQGPQFIFQYYREEENGRGNFPPRFSGLQFPNYSSELNVNALELDDSALYLCASSLTQGPNYGYTFGSGTRLTVV.

In this sample, this clone turned up a few times. The chain employs TRBV30 and TRBJ1-5; D unresolved. The CDR3 runs to 14 residues. Germline CDR1 and CDR2: GTSNPN and SVGIG (reference sequence). The V end was cut by 3 bases, the J end by 3 bases, with 12 bases between. In DNA form, the CDR3 reads TGTGCCTGGAGCCTAGCCAGATACAATCAGCCCCAGCATTTT. Translated, it gives CAWSLARYNQPQHF. Using reference TRBV30 and TRBJ1-5 for the parts outside the CDR3, the full variable domain is SQTIHQWPATLVQPVGSPLSLECTVEGTSNPNLYWYRQAAGRGLQLLFYSVGIGQISSEVPQNLSASRPQDRQFILSSKKLLLSDSGFYLCAWSLARYNQPQHFGDGTRLSIL.

The genes are TRBV27 and TRBJ2-2; D gene unclear. Germline V lookup: CDR1 MNHEY, CDR2 SMNVEV (reference sequence). Trimming removed 3 bases from V and 6 bases from J, with 20 bases in between. The CDR3 is 17 residues long. The CDR3 coding sequence is TGTGCCAGCAGTTTTACCCCGAACGGTGCGGCGGCCGGGGAGCTGTTTTTT. Amino acid sequence: CASSFTPNGAAAGELFF.

J is TRBJ2-1 and V is TRBV5-1, with D possibly being TRBD2 (5 bases). The CDR3 sequence is 16 residues long. V lost 0 bases to trimming and J lost 0 bases, with 10 bases between them. CDR1 and CDR2 (germline): SGHRS, YFSETQ. CDR3 sequence: CASSLALGSSYNEQFF. DNA of the CDR3: TGCGCCAGCAGCTTGGCCCTAGGGAGCTCCTACAATGAGCAGTTCTTC.

The chain uses TRBV28 and TRBJ2-4; D is unclear. Germline CDR1 and CDR2: MDHEN and SYDVKM. The CDR3 length is 18 residues. The ends were cut back, 5 bases at V and 0 bases at J, with 20 bases in the middle. The CDR3 DNA is TGTGCCAGCAGTAACACCGTCGGAGAAATCATAGCCAAAAACATTCAGTACTTC. Translated: CASSNTVGEIIAKNIQYF.

The chain has TRBV6-1 and TRBJ2-7; perhaps TRBD2 as D (7 bases). Trimming took 8 bases from V and 4 from J, leaving 18 bases between them. Per the germline V gene, CDR1 is MNHNS and CDR2 is SASEGT. This CDR3 comprises 14 residues. In DNA form, the CDR3 reads TGTGCCAGCGACACGGGGGGCGTAAATTACGAGCAGTACTTC. Translated, it gives CASDTGGVNYEQYF.

The chain employs TRBV6-1 and TRBJ1-2; D not certain. V was trimmed by 3 bases and J by 8 bases, leaving 7 bases between them. Germline values: CDR1 MNHNS, CDR2 SASEGT. This CDR3 spans 11 amino acids. The CDR3 bases are TGTGCCAGCAGTGACCCCTTAGGCTACACCTTC. Its protein is CASSDPLGYTF.

The rearrangement uses TRBV10-3 and TRBJ1-2, with D possibly matching TRBD1 (5 bases). This CDR3 has 15 residues. The V end lost 4 bases, the J end lost 7 bases, and 19 bases lay between the germline ends. Germline V gene data show CDR1 as ENHRY and CDR2 as SYGVKD. This chain's CDR3 is CAISVSGDYYSGYTF. For the CDR3, the DNA is TGTGCCATCAGTGTCTCGGGGGATTACTATAGTGGCTACACCTTC.

The chain couples TRBV7-9 to TRBJ2-5; no reliable D call. There are 15 residues in the CDR3. V gave up 2 bases and J gave up 2 bases, with 12 bases separating them. In germline, CDR1 is SEHNR, CDR2 FQNEAQ (reference sequence). CDR3 region: CASSLRSPPQETQYF. CDR3 nucleotides: TGTGCCAGCAGCTTACGGTCCCCACCTCAAGAGACCCAGTACTTC.

The genes are TRBV20-1 and TRBJ1-1; D uncertain. The germline V gene encodes CDR1 DFQATT and CDR2 SNEGSKA (reference sequence). CDR3 length: 11 amino acids. Deletions cut 0 bases from V and 6 bases from J, with 5 bases between. CDR3 nucleotide sequence: TGCAGTGCTAGAGAGGGAGCTGAAGCTTTCTTT. This sequence encodes CSAREGAEAFF.

V gene TRBV19 combines with J gene TRBJ2-3; D perhaps matches TRBD1 (6 bases). Trimming cost V 6 bases and J 6 bases, with 13 bases left between them. Per the germline V gene, CDR1 is LNHDA and CDR2 is SQIVND (reference sequence). The CDR3 runs 13 residues. The CDR3 loop is CASSQGRSDTQYF. The CDR3 region has the DNA TGTGCCAGTAGCCAGGGGCGGTCGGATACGCAGTATTTT.

V gene TRBV10-3 combines with J gene TRBJ2-1; 10 bases are shared with TRBD2. V gave up 10 bases and J gave up 4 bases; unmatched junction bases: 19. The CDR3 covers 18 residues. Germline V gives CDR1 ENHRY, CDR2 SYGVKD. As DNA, the CDR3 is TGTGCCACCCTTTCTGGTAGAGCGGGAGGGGGACTATACAATGAGCAGTTCTTC. Translation gives CATLSGRAGGGLYNEQFF.

This chain connects TRBV30 to TRBJ1-3; D is uncertain. Trimming cost V 4 bases and J 7 bases, with 14 bases left between them. CDR1 and CDR2 (germline): GTSNPN, SVGIG (reference sequence). The length of the CDR3 is 13 residues. The CDR3, as DNA: TGTGCCTGGAACCCGGTGGCGGGTAACACCATATATTTT. Translated, it gives CAWNPVAGNTIYF.

The chain uses TRBV5-1 and TRBJ1-5; 8 nucleotides match TRBD1. The V segment lost 1 base and the J segment 6 bases; nucleotides outside the gene matches: 9. The length of the CDR3 is 16 residues. Per germline, CDR1 SGHRS and CDR2 YFSETQ. CDR3 sequence (DNA): TGCGCCAGCAGCTTGATCCCGACAGGGGAAGGTCAGCCCCAGCATTTT. It is translated as CASSLIPTGEGQPQHF.